The T cell receptor (beta chain) under discussion was sequenced for a study of cytomegalovirus exposure and HLA in healthy donors. Study-level points and caveats: In a later analysis, HLA-associated TCR beta chains were more clonally expanded than equally common others.

The donors comprised healthy bone marrow donors. Details on this clone: Antigen: not known.

Amplification used 60 Vbeta primers and 13 Jbeta primers. The data were produced by immunoSEQ multiplex PCR, yet TCRdb's version contains in-frame clones alone and is incomplete. The repertoire holds some 120,000 clones, with around a tenth as singletons. Germline CDR1 is LNHDA and CDR2 is SQIVND (reference sequence). The CDR3 covers 14 residues. Between the trimmed V and J ends, which lost 1 base and 5 bases, there was a span of 10 bases. The TCR originated in a man between 25 and 39 years old in good health and CMV-seronegative. The source material was PBMCs. V gene TRBV19 combines with J gene TRBJ2-3; no firm D call. CDR3 bases: TGTGCCAGTAGTATAGGTCAGGCCATAGATACGCAGTATTTT. Protein: CASSIGQAIDTQYF.